This T cell receptor (beta chain) was documented in a study of CD8 T cells in ankylosing spondylitis. Each CDR3 protein gets one entry after TCRdb re-called the 5' RACE reads with MiXCR. The top ten hold approximately 5% of the sample, which has roughly 230,000 distinct CDR3 sequences, approximately 7.6% seen once. Study-level points and caveats: According to the report, clones linked to the disease were significantly enriched in matched synovial fluid samples taken from ankylosing spondylitis patients. In ankylosing spondylitis blood, a motif of roughly eight highly homologous TCR beta variants appeared characteristic. The authors found the disease-linked clones to be CD8+ and relatively rare in peripheral blood.

This clonotype was observed at least ten times. Its antigen is as yet unknown. The sequence derives from a female donor with ankylosing spondylitis or in good health (not recorded which). Sequencing was carried out using blood, either unsorted or a sorted T cell fraction (not recorded which).

CDR3 coding DNA: TGCGCCAGCAGCCGGCAGCCGGGAGCTGAGCAGTTCTTC. This gives the protein CASSRQPGAEQFF. The gene calls are TRBV4-3 and TRBJ2-1; weak D call: TRBD2 (6 bases). The CDR3 contains 13 residues. Germline CDR1 reads LGHNA; CDR2 reads YSLEER. V lost 4 bases and J lost 9, with 13 bases in between.